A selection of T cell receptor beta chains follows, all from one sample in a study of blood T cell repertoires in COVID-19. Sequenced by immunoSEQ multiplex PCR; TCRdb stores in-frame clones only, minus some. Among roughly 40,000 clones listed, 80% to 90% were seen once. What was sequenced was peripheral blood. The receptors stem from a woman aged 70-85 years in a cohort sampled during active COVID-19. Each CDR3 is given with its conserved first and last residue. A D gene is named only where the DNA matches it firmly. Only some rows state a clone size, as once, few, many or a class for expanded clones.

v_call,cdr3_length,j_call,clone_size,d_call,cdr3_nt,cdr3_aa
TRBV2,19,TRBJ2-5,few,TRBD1,TGTGCCAGCAGTGTCACTTCAGGGGGCAATGGGGTGGGGCAAGAGACCCAGTACTTC,CASSVTSGGNGVGQETQYF
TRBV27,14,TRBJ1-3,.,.,TGTGCCAGCAGTTTAGGTGGAGCTGGAAACACCATATATTTT,CASSLGGAGNTIYF
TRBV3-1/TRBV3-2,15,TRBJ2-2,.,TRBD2,TGTGCCAGCAGCCCTGGGACTAGCGACACCGGGGAGCTGTTTTTT,CASSPGTSDTGELFF
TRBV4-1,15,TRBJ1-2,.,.,TGCGCCAGCAGCCAAGATGGAGGGAGCCACTATGGCTACACCTTC,CASSQDGGSHYGYTF
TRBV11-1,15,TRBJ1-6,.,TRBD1,TGTGCCAGCAGCTTACTGCCAGGGGGCTCTTCACCCCTCCACTTT,CASSLLPGGSSPLHF
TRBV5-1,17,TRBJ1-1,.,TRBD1,TGCGCCAGCAGCCCGGAAGTGCCGGGACAGGGGAATACTGAAGCTTTCTTT,CASSPEVPGQGNTEAFF
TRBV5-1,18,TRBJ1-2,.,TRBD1,TGCGCCAGCAGCCCGTCACCCGGATTCGGACAGGGCGACTATGGCTACACCTTC,CASSPSPGFGQGDYGYTF
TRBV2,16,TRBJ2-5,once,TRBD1,TGTGCCAGCAGTGAATTGGCAGGGGGCAAACAAGAGACCCAGTACTTC,CASSELAGGKQETQYF
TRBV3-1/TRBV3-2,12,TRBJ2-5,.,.,TGTGCCAGCAGCTCTCCAGGGGAGACCCAGTACTTC,CASSSPGETQYF
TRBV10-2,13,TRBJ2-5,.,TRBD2,TGCGCCAGCACTGGACTAGCGGGAGAGACCCAGTACTTC,CASTGLAGETQYF
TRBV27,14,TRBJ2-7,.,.,TGTGCCAGCAGTTTGGGCGGGACCTCCTACGAGCAGTACTTC,CASSLGGTSYEQYF
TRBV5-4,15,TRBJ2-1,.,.,TGTGCCAGCAGCTTGGGGCAGGGGAAGACGAATGAGCAGTTCTTC,CASSLGQGKTNEQFF
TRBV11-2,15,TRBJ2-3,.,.,TGTGCCAGCAGCTTGATACAGGGAATTACAGATACGCAGTATTTT,CASSLIQGITDTQYF
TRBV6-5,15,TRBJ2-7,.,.,TGTGCCAGCAGTTACTCTCGGGGGGCAGTGTACGAGCAGTACTTC,CASSYSRGAVYEQYF
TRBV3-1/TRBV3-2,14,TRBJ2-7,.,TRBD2,TGTGCCAGCAGCCAAGGCGGGAGCACGGGGGAGCAGTACTTC,CASSQGGSTGEQYF
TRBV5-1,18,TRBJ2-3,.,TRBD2,TGCGCCAGCAGCTCACCTATGACCCTAGCGGGAGGCCCAGGGACGCAGTATTTT,CASSSPMTLAGGPGTQYF
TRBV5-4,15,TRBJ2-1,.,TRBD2,TGTGCCAGCAGCCCGGGAGGGACTAGCGGGAGGGAACAGTTCTTC,CASSPGGTSGREQFF
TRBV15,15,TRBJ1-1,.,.,TGTGCCACCAGCCCCCGCGGGCAGGGGAGAACTGAAGCTTTCTTT,CATSPRGQGRTEAFF
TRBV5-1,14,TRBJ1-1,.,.,TGCGCCAGCAGCTTGTGGGGCCAGAACACTGAAGCTTTCTTT,CASSLWGQNTEAFF
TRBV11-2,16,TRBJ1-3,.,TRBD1,TGTGCCAGCAGCCGCGACAGGGGGTCTGCTGGAAACACCATATATTTT,CASSRDRGSAGNTIYF
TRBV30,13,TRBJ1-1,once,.,TGTGCCTGGAGTGTACAGGGTGGCTCTGAAGCTTTCTTT,CAWSVQGGSEAFF
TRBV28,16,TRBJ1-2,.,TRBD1,TGTGCCAGTACCTTAGGGGGACAGGGGGGAAACTATGGCTACACCTTC,CASTLGGQGGNYGYTF
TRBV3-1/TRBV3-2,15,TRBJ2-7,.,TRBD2,TGTGCCAGCAGACCCTATAGCGGGAGTCTACACGAGCAGTACTTC,CASRPYSGSLHEQYF
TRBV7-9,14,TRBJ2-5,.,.,TGTGCCAGCAGCTTAGCGGCAGGCCAAGAGACCCAGTACTTC,CASSLAAGQETQYF
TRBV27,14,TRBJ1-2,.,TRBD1,TGTGCCAGCAGTTTTGGGACAGGGGACTATGGCTACACCTTC,CASSFGTGDYGYTF
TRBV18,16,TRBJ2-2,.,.,TGTGCCAGCTCACCACTACGGAGCGCGAACACCGGGGAGCTGTTTTTT,CASSPLRSANTGELFF
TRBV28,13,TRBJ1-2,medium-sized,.,TGTGCGAGCTCCCGGGGGAATGCCTATGGCTACACCTTC,CASSRGNAYGYTF
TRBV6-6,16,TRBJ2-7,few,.,TGTGCCAGCAGTTACTCGAGTGCGGGACAGCTCTACGAGCAGTACTTC,CASSYSSAGQLYEQYF
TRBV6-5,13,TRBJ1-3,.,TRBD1,TGTGCCAGCAAGGACAGGGGTGGAAACACCATATATTTT,CASKDRGGNTIYF
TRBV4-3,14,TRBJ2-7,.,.,TGCGCCAGCAGCCAAGATCTAGGTTACTACGAGCAGTACTTC,CASSQDLGYYEQYF
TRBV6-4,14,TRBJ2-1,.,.,TGTGCCAGCAGTGAGGGGCTTAATGTGAGGGAGCAGTTCTTC,CASSEGLNVREQFF
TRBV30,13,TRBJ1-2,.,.,TGTGCCTGGAGCGCTGCCGGGACATCAGGCTACACCTTC,CAWSAAGTSGYTF
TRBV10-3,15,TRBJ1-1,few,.,TGTGCCATCAGTGAGTCCGGGTACGGGGACACTGAAGCTTTCTTT,CAISESGYGDTEAFF
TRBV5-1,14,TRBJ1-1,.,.,TGCGCCAGCAGCTCCGGACAGCTGAACACTGAAGCTTTCTTT,CASSSGQLNTEAFF
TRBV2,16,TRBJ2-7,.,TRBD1,TGTGCCAGCATCGGGGACAGGGGGCAGGTAGGGTACGAGCAGTACTTC,CASIGDRGQVGYEQYF
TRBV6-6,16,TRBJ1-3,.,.,TGTGCCAGCAGCCATTTAGGGAGTTACTCTGGAAACACCATATATTTT,CASSHLGSYSGNTIYF
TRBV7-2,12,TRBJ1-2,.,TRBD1,TGTGCCAGCAGCCCCGACAGGGTAGGCTACACCTTC,CASSPDRVGYTF
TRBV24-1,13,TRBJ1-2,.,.,TGTGCCACCAGTACGGGGTTTGGCTATGGCTACACCTTC,CATSTGFGYGYTF
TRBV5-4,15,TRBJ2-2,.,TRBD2,TGTGCCAGCAGCCCGGGACTAGCGGGGACCGGGGAGCTGTTTTTT,CASSPGLAGTGELFF
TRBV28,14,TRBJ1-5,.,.,TGTGCCAGCAGTTTTCCTAGAACGGGTCAGCCCCAGCATTTT,CASSFPRTGQPQHF
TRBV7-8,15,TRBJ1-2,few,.,TGTGCCAGCAGCTTAAGCGGCTTATTAAACTATGGCTACACCTTC,CASSLSGLLNYGYTF
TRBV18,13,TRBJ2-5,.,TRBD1,TGTGCCAGCTCACTACGACAGGGAGAGACCCAGTACTTC,CASSLRQGETQYF
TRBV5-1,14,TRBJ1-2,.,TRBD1,TGCGCCAGCAGCTTGGCCGAGGGGGCACAGGGCTACACCTTC,CASSLAEGAQGYTF
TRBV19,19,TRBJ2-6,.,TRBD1,TGTGCCAGTAGTAACCCGGGACAGCCCTTTAACTCTGGGGCCAACGTCCTGACTTTC,CASSNPGQPFNSGANVLTF
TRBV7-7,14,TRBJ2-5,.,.,TGTGCCAGCAGCTTGAATAGCGGCCCAGGAACCCAGTACTTC,CASSLNSGPGTQYF
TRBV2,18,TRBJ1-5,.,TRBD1,TGTGCCAGCAGTGACCTAGGACAGGGTCGGACAGGAAATCAGCCCCAGCATTTT,CASSDLGQGRTGNQPQHF
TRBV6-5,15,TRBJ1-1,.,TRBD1,TGTGCCAGCAGGCGTATGGACAGGAGGAACACTGAAGCTTTCTTT,CASRRMDRRNTEAFF
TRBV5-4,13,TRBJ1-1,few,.,TGTGCCAGCAGCCTGGCAGTAAACACTGAAGCTTTCTTT,CASSLAVNTEAFF
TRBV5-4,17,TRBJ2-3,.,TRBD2,TGTGCCAGCAGCCCAGGTAGCGGGAGGGCCCCCACAGATACGCAGTATTTT,CASSPGSGRAPTDTQYF
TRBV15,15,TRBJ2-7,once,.,TGTGCCACCAGCAGAGATCCAGGGTCCTCCTACGAGCAGTACTTC,CATSRDPGSSYEQYF
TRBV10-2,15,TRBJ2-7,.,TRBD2,TGCGCCAGCAGTGAGTCGGGACTAGCGGGAGTCGAGCAGTACTTC,CASSESGLAGVEQYF
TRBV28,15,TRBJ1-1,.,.,TGTGCCAGCAGGGGGTACGGACAGTCTAACACTGAAGCTTTCTTT,CASRGYGQSNTEAFF
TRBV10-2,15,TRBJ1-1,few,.,TGCGCCAGCTTTAGGCCCGGGACACAGAACACTGAAGCTTTCTTT,CASFRPGTQNTEAFF
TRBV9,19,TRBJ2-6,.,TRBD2,TGTGCCAGCAGCGCCCGGGGGGAGGCCCTTCTCTCTGGGGCCAACGTCCTGACTTTC,CASSARGEALLSGANVLTF
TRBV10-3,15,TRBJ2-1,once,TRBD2,TGTGCCATCAGCCCCACTAGCGGGGTCTACAATGAGCAGTTCTTC,CAISPTSGVYNEQFF
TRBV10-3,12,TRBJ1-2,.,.,TGTGCCATCAGTGAGTTCGGTTATGGCTACACCTTC,CAISEFGYGYTF
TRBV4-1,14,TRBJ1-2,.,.,TGCGCCAGCAGCCAAGGCGGCAGTCTATCGGGCTACACCTTC,CASSQGGSLSGYTF
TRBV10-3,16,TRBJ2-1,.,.,TGTGCCATCACCCCGACCCTTCGGGATCCCTTCAATGAGCAGTTCTTC,CAITPTLRDPFNEQFF
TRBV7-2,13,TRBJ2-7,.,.,TGTGCCAGCAGCTCCCCTAGACTATACGAGCAGTACTTC,CASSSPRLYEQYF
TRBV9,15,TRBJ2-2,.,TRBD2,TGTGCCAGCAGCGGTGGACTAGCGAACACCGGGGAGCTGTTTTTT,CASSGGLANTGELFF